This T cell receptor (beta chain) was identified in a study of PD-1 blockade in classical Hodgkin lymphoma. General study points: Initiation of nivolumab under 1 year after ASCT led to exclusion of patients. Before treatment, complete responders showed about the same diversity as newly diagnosed patients.

With respect to this clone: Antigen: not known.

After autologous stem cell transplantation all patients relapsed, and prior brentuximab vedotin exposure differed between cohorts. Sequencing was performed with immunoSEQ multiplex PCR; in TCRdb, only in-frame clones are kept and a portion is missing. This table holds 12,000 or so clones, approximately 85% found once. Germline V gives CDR1 SGHTA, CDR2 FQGNSA. With 1 base clipped from V and 4 bases from J, the junction kept 8 bases outside the gene matches. The CDR3 is 17 amino acids. The sample here was peripheral blood mononuclear cells (PBMCs), taken at baseline. V is TRBV7-2 and J is TRBJ1-2, with 11 nucleotides matching TRBD1. The origin of this receptor is a human donor with classical Hodgkin lymphoma. CDR3 DNA sequence: TGTGCCAGCAGCTTAGTTCCCAGGACAGGGGGCAGCTATGGCTACACCTTC. This gives the protein CASSLVPRTGGSYGYTF.